The 32 T cell receptor beta chains below were found in one sample sequenced in a study of identical twins. TCRdb processed the 5' RACE reads anew with MiXCR; each CDR3 protein has one entry. The table lists 600,000 to 700,000 distinct CDR3 sequences, 21% of them singletons, with around 4.5% in the top ten. Another study also made use of these data, one on T cells expressing NK-cell markers.

The material sequenced was PBMCs. These receptors all come from a woman aged 18 to 35 in good health.

The CDR3 loop reads CASSIPGNTPNTGELFF. The CDR3 nucleotides are TGTGCCAGCAGCATTCCCGGAAACACACCGAACACCGGGGAGCTGTTTTTT. The gene calls are TRBV9 and TRBJ2-2; D is unclear. Trimming took 4 bases from V and 0 from J, leaving 16 bases between them. This CDR3 region has 17 residues. Per germline, CDR1 SGDLS and CDR2 YYNGEE.

This clonotype has a handful of counts. The chain employs TRBV19 and TRBJ2-5, with no clear D. The CDR3 is 13 residues long. Per germline, CDR1 LNHDA and CDR2 SQIVND (reference sequence). V was trimmed by 6 bases and J by 2 bases, leaving 10 bases between them. The CDR3 DNA sequence: TGTGCCAGTAGGAGTTTGGGACAAGAGACCCAGTACTTC. Translation gives CASRSLGQETQYF.

This clonotype came up a few times. CDR3 sequence reads: CASSQREGWNEQFF. The CDR3 coding sequence is TGTGCCAGCAGTCAGCGGGAGGGCTGGAATGAGCAGTTCTTC. V gene TRBV12-3 or TRBV12-4 combines with J gene TRBJ2-1; 10 bases align to TRBD2. Losses at the gene ends were 5 bases for V and 7 bases for J; bases not matched to a gene: 5. The CDR3 sequence is 14 residues long.

This chain joins TRBV20-1 and TRBJ2-7, with D perhaps matching TRBD2 (6 bases). This CDR3 contains 13 residues. V lost 3 bases to trimming and J lost 4 bases, with 13 bases between them. The germline V gene encodes CDR1 DFQATT and CDR2 SNEGSKA (reference sequence). CDR3 sequence (DNA): TGCAGTGCTAGTCGGGACTCAGGTTACGAGCAGTACTTC. Its protein is CSASRDSGYEQYF.

This clonotype was detected many times. The chain recombines TRBV7-6 with TRBJ1-6; D is ambiguous. The CDR3 is made up of 15 amino acids. The ends were cut back, 2 bases at V and 8 bases at J, with 13 bases in the middle. Germline assignment: CDR1 SGHVS and CDR2 FNYEAQ. In DNA form, the CDR3 reads TGTGCCAGCAGCTTATCCCCTGGCTGGGATTCACCCCTCCACTTT. Protein: CASSLSPGWDSPLHF.

This clonotype has only a few counts. This chain connects TRBV9 to TRBJ1-2, with 8 bases lining up with TRBD1. CDR1 and CDR2 (germline): SGDLS, YYNGEE. Trimming at V came to 3 bases and at J to 8 bases, leaving 15 bases not matched to a gene. The CDR3 consists of 16 residues. The CDR3 protein is CASSETSSGQVSGYTF. Here the CDR3 DNA reads TGTGCCAGCAGCGAGACATCGTCGGGACAGGTTAGCGGCTACACCTTC.

The chain is built from TRBV6-2 or TRBV6-3 and TRBJ1-1; D perhaps matches TRBD1 (6 bases). V was trimmed by 2 bases and J by 7 bases, leaving 17 bases between them. The CDR3 length is 15 residues. CDR1 MNHEY and CDR2 SVGEGT come from the germline V gene. CDR3: CASSYVGGVNLEAFF. CDR3 in DNA: TGTGCCAGCAGTTACGTAGGGGGAGTGAACCTTGAAGCTTTCTTT.

This chain uses TRBV10-3 with TRBJ2-7; D tentatively reads TRBD1 or TRBD2 (5 bases each). Trimming took 6 bases from V and 6 from J, leaving 12 bases between them. Germline CDR1 is ENHRY and CDR2 is SYGVKD. CDR3 length equals 12 residues. Written as DNA, the CDR3 is TGTGCCATCAGGAGCCAGGGAGTCGAGCAGTACTTC. Residues: CAIRSQGVEQYF.

The V gene is TRBV16, the J gene TRBJ2-2; perhaps TRBD1 as D (7 bases). Deletions cut 3 bases from V and 3 bases from J, with 11 bases between. The germline gives CDR1 KGHSY, CDR2 FQNENV. The CDR3 sequence is 15 residues long. The CDR3 loop reads CASSHRRGDTGELFF. The CDR3 DNA reads as TGTGCCAGCAGCCATCGCAGGGGGGACACCGGGGAGCTGTTTTTT.

This clonotype was seen more than once but under ten times. The chain links TRBV7-2 to TRBJ2-5, with 8 nucleotides matching TRBD2. This CDR3 region has 16 residues. Unmatched junction bases numbered 8, after V lost 5 bases and J lost 0 bases. The V gene's germline CDR1 is SGHTA and CDR2 FQGNSA. The CDR3 loop reads CASSPTGLGYQETQYF. The CDR3 coding sequence is TGTGCCAGCAGCCCAACGGGACTAGGGTACCAAGAGACCCAGTACTTC.

V is TRBV20-1 and J is TRBJ1-1; TRBD1 agrees at 7 bases. Unmatched junction bases numbered 6, after V lost 5 bases and J lost 0 bases. The CDR3 sequence is 14 residues long. CDR1 is DFQATT and CDR2 is SNEGSKA in the germline V gene (reference sequence). The DNA for the CDR3 is TGCAGTGCTGTAGCCGGGACAGTGAACACTGAAGCTTTCTTT. As protein: CSAVAGTVNTEAFF.

This clonotype appeared a few times. The chain uses TRBV5-5 and TRBJ2-1; D is uncertain. The CDR3 length is 15 residues. Germline CDR1 reads SGHKS; CDR2 reads YYEKEE (reference sequence). Deletions cut 0 bases from V and 5 bases from J, with 12 bases between. The DNA of the CDR3 is TGTGCCAGCAGCTTGGCCCCGACTGTAGACAATGAGCAGTTCTTC. It yields the protein CASSLAPTVDNEQFF.

This rearrangement joins TRBV6-5 to TRBJ1-2, with D uncertain. The V gene's germline CDR1 is MNHEY and CDR2 SVGAGI. V was clipped by 0 bases and J by 7 bases, with 12 bases between them. The CDR3 sequence is 14 residues long. The CDR3 nucleotides are TGTGCCAGCAGTTACTCAACGGGCCGTACTGGCTACACCTTC. Protein product: CASSYSTGRTGYTF.

The gene calls are TRBV7-9 and TRBJ2-3; D might be TRBD2 (6 bases). There are 16 residues in the CDR3. With 1 base removed from V and 1 base from J, the gap between germline ends came to 12 bases. Germline CDR1 is SEHNR and CDR2 is FQNEAQ (reference sequence). The CDR3 sequence is CASSLGLGGRTDTQYF. CDR3 nucleotide sequence: TGTGCCAGCAGCTTAGGGTTGGGGGGTCGCACAGATACGCAGTATTTT.

In this sample, this clonotype turned up many times. This rearrangement joins TRBV3-1 to TRBJ2-7; tentatively, D is TRBD2 (5 bases). Trimming took 0 bases from V and 6 from J, leaving 6 bases between them. CDR1 is LGHDT, CDR2 YNNKEL, per germline (reference sequence). CDR3 length: 12 residues. The CDR3 here is CASSQEGSEQYF. DNA of the CDR3: TGTGCCAGCAGCCAAGAAGGGAGCGAGCAGTACTTC.

The J gene is TRBJ1-2, the V gene TRBV29-1, with D tentatively TRBD1 (5 bases). V lost 4 bases, J lost 5 bases, and 8 bases lay in between. The CDR3 spans 11 residues. Germline V gene data show CDR1 as SQVTM and CDR2 as ANQGSEA. CDR3 nucleotide sequence: TGCAGCGTTGTCGAGGGGTATGGCTACACCTTC. This gives the protein CSVVEGYGYTF.

The chain combines TRBV27 with TRBJ2-3, with 9 bases that match TRBD1. This CDR3 has 15 amino acids. Germline trimming cut 4 bases from V and 4 bases from J; bases unmatched to any gene: 6. CDR1 MNHEY and CDR2 SMNVEV come from the germline V gene (reference sequence). CDR3 protein: CASSYRDRVPDTQYF. For the CDR3, the DNA is TGTGCCAGCAGTTACCGGGACAGGGTCCCAGATACGCAGTATTTT.

The chain uses TRBV29-1 and TRBJ2-7; D is ambiguous. The V gene lost 1 base and the J gene lost 5 bases, with 6 bases spanning the gap. CDR3 size: 11 residues. Germline lookup yields CDR1 SQVTM and CDR2 ANQGSEA. The CDR3 nucleotides read TGCAGCGTTGAAGGCGTTCACGAGCAGTACTTC. Protein product: CSVEGVHEQYF.

This clonotype has a count of ten or more. The V gene is TRBV11-2, the J gene TRBJ2-3; no clear D. From germline, CDR1 is SGHAT and CDR2 FQNNGV. This CDR3 is 12 amino acids long. The V end lost 3 bases, the J end lost 3 bases, and 4 bases lay between the germline ends. The DNA for the CDR3 is TGTGCCAGCAGCTTCGAAACAGATACGCAGTATTTT. Protein: CASSFETDTQYF.

The chain links TRBV5-1 to TRBJ1-1; 7 bases map to TRBD1. Germline V gene lookup returns CDR1 SGHRS and CDR2 YFSETQ. The CDR3 runs to 12 residues. J gave up 4 bases and V 6 bases, and 3 bases lay outside the gene matches. CDR3 bases: TGCGCCAGCACGGACAGGCGCACTGAAGCTTTCTTT. Its protein is CASTDRRTEAFF.

The chain combines TRBV20-1 with TRBJ2-1, with TRBD2 matching over 7 bases. The V segment lost 6 bases and the J segment 5 bases; nucleotides outside the gene matches: 7. The germline V gene encodes CDR1 DFQATT and CDR2 SNEGSKA (reference sequence). This CDR3 is 13 amino acids long. The CDR3 reads CSAAPSGNNEQFF. The DNA of the CDR3 is TGCAGTGCGGCGCCTAGCGGTAACAATGAGCAGTTCTTC.

The J gene is TRBJ2-1, the V gene TRBV7-2; TRBD2 matches at 9 bases. Germline V gives CDR1 SGHTA, CDR2 FQGNSA. J lost 6 bases, V lost 1 base, and 7 bases had no gene match. CDR3 length: 16 amino acids. DNA for the CDR3: TGTGCCAGCAGCTTAGACCGGGCTAGCGGGGCCAATGAGCAGTTCTTC. Amino acids: CASSLDRASGANEQFF. Using reference TRBV7-2 and TRBJ2-1 for the parts outside the CDR3, the full variable domain is GAGVSQSPSNKVTEKGKDVELRCDPISGHTALYWYRQSLGQGLEFLIYFQGNSAPDKSGLPSDRFSAERTGGSVSTLTIQRTQQEDSAVYLCASSLDRASGANEQFFGPGTRLTVL.

This clonotype has at least ten counts. This chain uses TRBV7-8 with TRBJ2-1; D is possibly TRBD2 (7 bases). Germline CDR1 and CDR2: SGHVS and FQNEAQ. This CDR3 contains 17 residues. V gave up 0 bases and J gave up 0 bases, with 12 bases separating them. In nucleotides, the CDR3 is TGTGCCAGCAGCTTAGCCGGCGGGGGCCTCTCCTACAATGAGCAGTTCTTC. This sequence encodes CASSLAGGGLSYNEQFF.

The table lists this clonotype with a few counts. The rearrangement links TRBV20-1 to TRBJ1-6; D might be TRBD1 (6 bases). Trimming took off 0 bases at V and 9 bases at J, with 15 bases between the two ends. The CDR3 covers 15 residues. The germline V gene encodes CDR1 DFQATT and CDR2 SNEGSKA (reference sequence). The CDR3 reads CSARDPGRGGSPLHF. CDR3 coding DNA: TGCAGTGCTAGAGATCCCGGCAGGGGAGGTTCACCCCTCCACTTT.

This clonotype was seen ten or more times. The chain combines TRBV29-1 with TRBJ2-1, with a tentative D call TRBD1 (7 bases). The V end was cut by 7 bases, the J end by 9 bases, with 25 bases between. Germline CDR1 SQVTM, CDR2 ANQGSEA. There are 15 residues in the CDR3. The CDR3 nucleotides read TGCAGCGGTCTGGCAACAGGGGTTGGAGGGGGTGAGCAGTTCTTC. The encoded protein is CSGLATGVGGGEQFF.

This rearrangement joins TRBV12-3 or TRBV12-4 to TRBJ2-7, with D perhaps TRBD2 (5 bases). The CDR3 totals 14 residues. V was trimmed by 6 bases and J by 3 bases, leaving 15 bases between them. The CDR3 protein is CASSPSDGDYEQYF. CDR3 DNA sequence: TGTGCCAGCAGCCCCTCGGACGGGGACTACGAGCAGTACTTC.

This clonotype was seen at least ten times. The chain links TRBV20-1 to TRBJ1-2; 7 bases are a match to TRBD1. Germline CDR1 reads DFQATT; CDR2 reads SNEGSKA (reference sequence). V shed 6 bases, J shed 4 bases, and the junction held 8 bases outside the gene matches. The CDR3 loop spans 13 amino acids. The CDR3 DNA reads as TGCAGTGCGGATCCTCAGGGGGGCTATGGCTACACCTTC. It translates to CSADPQGGYGYTF.

The table lists this clonotype with many counts. The rearrangement uses TRBV27 and TRBJ2-7; D is possibly TRBD1 or TRBD2 (5 bases each). Germline V lookup: CDR1 MNHEY, CDR2 SMNVEV (reference sequence). Trimming took off 8 bases at V and 4 bases at J, with 15 bases between the two ends. The CDR3 is 13 amino acids. In nucleotides, the CDR3 is TGTGCCAGCTGGGACGGACCGTCTTACGAGCAGTACTTC. Translating it yields CASWDGPSYEQYF.

The V call is TRBV27, the J call TRBJ2-5; D not certain. Germline loops: CDR1 MNHEY, CDR2 SMNVEV (reference sequence). Trimming shortened V by 6 bases and J by 1 base, and 9 bases separated the two germline ends. The CDR3 has 13 residues. The DNA for the CDR3 is TGTGCCAGCAGGCTAGTGGGCCAAGAGACCCAGTACTTC. As protein: CASRLVGQETQYF.

The chain combines TRBV25-1 with TRBJ2-1, with 11 bases lining up with TRBD1. Losses at the gene ends were 4 bases for V and 7 bases for J; bases not matched to a gene: 9. The CDR3 is made up of 16 amino acids. From germline, CDR1 is MGHDK and CDR2 SYGVNS. In nucleotides, the CDR3 is TGTGCCAGCAGTGCATGGGACAGGGGGATCGTAAATGAGCAGTTCTTC. Encoded protein: CASSAWDRGIVNEQFF.

In this sample, this clonotype turned up a few times. The rearrangement joins TRBV10-3 to TRBJ2-7; no reliable D call. This CDR3 has 15 residues. V lost 1 base and J lost 2, with 12 bases in between. In germline, CDR1 is ENHRY, CDR2 SYGVKD. For the CDR3, the DNA is TGTGCCATCAGTGAGTACGGCAACGTAACCTACGAGCAGTACTTC. This gives the protein CAISEYGNVTYEQYF.

The V call is TRBV29-1, the J call TRBJ1-2, with D possibly being TRBD1 (5 bases). The CDR3 covers 13 residues. V lost 3 bases and J lost 2, with 10 bases in between. Germline CDR1 reads SQVTM; CDR2 reads ANQGSEA. The CDR3 sequence: CSVEAQANYGYTF. The CDR3 region has the DNA TGCAGCGTTGAGGCACAGGCCAACTATGGCTACACCTTC.